Listed below are T cell receptor beta chains from one sample, sequenced in a study of T cells after yellow fever vaccination. TCRdb re-derived calls from the 5' RACE reads in MiXCR, one entry per CDR3 protein. The profile covers under 150,000 distinct CDR3 sequences, with roughly 8% appearing a single time and roughly 0.77% taken by the ten largest. This specimen consisted of CD4+ T cells sorted from PBMCs, obtained 5 days after the yellow fever booster vaccination. The source of these receptors is a man aged 30-40 years who received the YFV17D yellow fever vaccine. The CDR3 runs from the conserved cysteine through the conserved F or W. A D gene is named only where the DNA matches it firmly. The size entry gives how often the clone was seen (once, few, many) or a class if it is expanded.

.,TRBV30,TRBJ1-6,many,TGTGCCTGGAGCCCGGGGGGCAATTCACCCCTCCACTTT,CAWSPGGNSPLHF
.,TRBV12-3/TRBV12-4,TRBJ2-5,many,TGTGCCACCCCGGGAGTTGCAGAGACCCAGTACTTC,CATPGVAETQYF
.,TRBV7-2,TRBJ2-6,once,TGTGCCAGCAGCTTAGACTTCCGGGACAACGTCCTGACTTTC,CASSLDFRDNVLTF
TRBD1,TRBV18,TRBJ1-4,many,TGTGCCAGCCGAACAGGGGATGAAAAACTGTTTTTT,CASRTGDEKLFF
.,TRBV2,TRBJ2-5,many,TGTGCCAGCAGCCCGGTGCGTCCAGAGACCCAGTACTTC,CASSPVRPETQYF
.,TRBV7-8,TRBJ2-5,many,TGTGCCGGAGGTGTACGTTTTGGGACCCAGTACTTC,CAGGVRFGTQYF
.,TRBV20-1,TRBJ2-7,many,TGCAGTGCTAGAGATCAAGCAGGCTCCTACGAGCAGTACTTC,CSARDQAGSYEQYF
.,TRBV5-1,TRBJ1-2,many,TGCGCCAGCAGCTTTGACAGTCTTAACTATGGCTACACCTTC,CASSFDSLNYGYTF
TRBD2,TRBV3-1,TRBJ2-3,many,TGTGCCAGCAGCCCGACTAGCGGGAGAACAGATACGCAGTATTTT,CASSPTSGRTDTQYF
.,TRBV10-3,TRBJ2-7,many,TGTGCCATCAGTGAGTCGGTCGGCTACGAGCAGTACTTC,CAISESVGYEQYF
.,TRBV7-2,TRBJ1-2,many,TGTGCCAGCAGCTTAGGGAATCGCGATGGCTACACCTTC,CASSLGNRDGYTF
TRBD2,TRBV29-1,TRBJ2-1,many,TGCAGCGCCTCGATAGCGGGAACCAATGAGCAGTTCTTC,CSASIAGTNEQFF
.,TRBV7-2,TRBJ1-2,few,TGTGCCAGCAGGTTCGGGGTCTTCTATGGCTACACCTTC,CASRFGVFYGYTF
.,TRBV7-7,TRBJ2-5,many,TGTGCTAGCAGCCAAAGCCCCAATCCGGACATAGCACCGGAGACCCAGTACTTC,CASSQSPNPDIAPETQYF
.,TRBV18,TRBJ2-3,many,TGTGCCAGCTCACCAGACCTCACAGATACGCAGTATTTT,CASSPDLTDTQYF
.,TRBV30,TRBJ2-5,many,TGTGCCTGGAGTTTTACAGAGACCCAGTACTTC,CAWSFTETQYF
.,TRBV7-3,TRBJ2-3,many,TGTGCCAGCAGCTTAAATGTCCCAGATACGCAGTATTTT,CASSLNVPDTQYF
TRBD1,TRBV29-1,TRBJ2-7,many,TGCAGCGTTGATGCTGGACAGGGCTACGAGCAGTACTTC,CSVDAGQGYEQYF
.,TRBV7-6,TRBJ2-1,few,TGTGCCAGCAGCGTTCCTCGAGGGGGGCAGTTCTTC,CASSVPRGGQFF
.,TRBV21-1,TRBJ2-1,many,TGTGCCAGCAGCAAAGGCCGGGGGACTGAGCAGTTCTTC,CASSKGRGTEQFF
.,TRBV4-3,TRBJ1-2,few,TGCGCCAGCAGCCCCCAAAGGACTACTGGTGGCTACACCTTC,CASSPQRTTGGYTF
TRBD2,TRBV7-7,TRBJ2-5,many,TGTGCTAGCAGCCCTAGGACTAGCCCAAAGACCCAGTACTTC,CASSPRTSPKTQYF